This TCR beta chain was sequenced in a study of blood T cell repertoires in COVID-19. Some clones are missing from TCRdb's copy, which holds only in-frame ones; the method was immunoSEQ multiplex PCR. Here the sample spans 50,000 to 60,000 clones, about nine tenths being singletons. This clone came up once. Germline CDR1 is LGHDT and CDR2 is YNNKEL (reference sequence). V shed 3 bases and J 0 bases; nucleotides not matched to a gene: 8. The CDR3 extends over 18 amino acids. V gene TRBV3-1 (or the pseudogene TRBV3-2) combines with J gene TRBJ2-3, with 11 positions matching TRBD2. Sequencing input: peripheral blood. The TCR originated in a man aged 35 to 55 with COVID-19, enrolled during active disease. DNA for the CDR3: TGTGCCAGCAGCCATGCAGAGGGACTAGCGGACAGCACAGATACGCAGTATTTT. It translates to CASSHAEGLADSTDTQYF.